This record looks at one T cell receptor (beta chain) sequence and its context. TCRdb keeps only in-frame clones here, not all; method: immunoSEQ multiplex PCR. The data contain about 60,000 clones, approximately 84% of them singletons. The data are from a study of technical replicates of blood from a handful of donors. Germline CDR1 and CDR2: SGHNT and YENEEA. The CDR3 is 13 amino acids. Trimming left V 3 bases short and J 6 bases short, with 9 bases between. V gene TRBV11-3 combines with J gene TRBJ2-1; the D gene is possibly TRBD1 (5 bases). What was sequenced was PBMCs. The clonotype originates from a human donor in good health. Some clones in this sample may be carry-over from other donors' samples. CDR3 sequence reads: CASSLGRVNEQFF. The DNA of the CDR3 is TGTGCCAGCAGCTTGGGCAGGGTCAATGAGCAGTTCTTC.